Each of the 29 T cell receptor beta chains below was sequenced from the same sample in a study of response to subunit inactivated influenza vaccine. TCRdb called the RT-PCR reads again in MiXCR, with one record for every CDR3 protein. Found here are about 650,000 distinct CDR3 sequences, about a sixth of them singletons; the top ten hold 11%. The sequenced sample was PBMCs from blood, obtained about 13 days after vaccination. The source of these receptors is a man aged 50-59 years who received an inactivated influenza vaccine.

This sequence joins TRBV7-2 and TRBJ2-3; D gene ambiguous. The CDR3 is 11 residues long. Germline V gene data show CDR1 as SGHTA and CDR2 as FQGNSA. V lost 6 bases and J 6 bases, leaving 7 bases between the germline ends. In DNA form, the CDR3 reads TGTGCCAGCAGGTCTTGGGATACGCAGTATTTT. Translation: CASRSWDTQYF.

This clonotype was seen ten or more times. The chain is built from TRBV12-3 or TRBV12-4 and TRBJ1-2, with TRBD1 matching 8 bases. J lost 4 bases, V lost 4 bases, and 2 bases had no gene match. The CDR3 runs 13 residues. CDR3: CASSSGGSYGYTF. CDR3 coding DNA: TGTGCCAGCAGTTCAGGGGGCTCCTATGGCTACACCTTC.

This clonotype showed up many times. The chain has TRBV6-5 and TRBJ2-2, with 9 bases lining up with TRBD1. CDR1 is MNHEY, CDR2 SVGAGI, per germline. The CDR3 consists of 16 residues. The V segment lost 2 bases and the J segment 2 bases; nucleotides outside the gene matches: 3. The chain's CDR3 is CASSYGGQGNTGELFF. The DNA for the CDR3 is TGTGCCAGCAGTTACGGGGGACAGGGAAACACCGGGGAGCTGTTTTTT.

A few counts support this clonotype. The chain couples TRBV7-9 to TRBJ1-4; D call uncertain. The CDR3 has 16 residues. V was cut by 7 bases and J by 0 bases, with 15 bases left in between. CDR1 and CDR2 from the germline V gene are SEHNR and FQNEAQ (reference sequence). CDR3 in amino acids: CASIPGGTTTNEKLFF. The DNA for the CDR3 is TGTGCCAGCATTCCGGGCGGAACTACAACTAATGAAAAACTGTTTTTT.

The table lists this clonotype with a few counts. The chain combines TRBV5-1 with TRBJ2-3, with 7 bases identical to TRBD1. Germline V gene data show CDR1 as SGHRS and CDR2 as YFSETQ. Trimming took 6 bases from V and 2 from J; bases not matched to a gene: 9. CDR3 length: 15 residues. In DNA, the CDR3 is TGCGCCAGCACCTTATTGGACAGGCTCACAGATACGCAGTATTTT. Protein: CASTLLDRLTDTQYF.

The DNA for the CDR3 is TGTGCCAGCAGCCAAGGGGGGGCGGCCGGGGAGCTGTTTTTT. Translating gives CASSQGGAAGELFF. V is TRBV3-1 and J is TRBJ2-2; either TRBD1 or TRBD2 may fit D (6 bases each). The CDR3 covers 14 residues. Trimming stripped 1 base from V and 6 bases from J, with 9 bases between. Germline CDR1 and CDR2: LGHDT and YNNKEL (reference sequence).

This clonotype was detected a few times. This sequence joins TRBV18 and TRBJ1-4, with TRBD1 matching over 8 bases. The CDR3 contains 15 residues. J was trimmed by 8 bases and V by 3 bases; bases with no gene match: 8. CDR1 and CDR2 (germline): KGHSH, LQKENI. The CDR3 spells CASSPPGQGGEKLFF. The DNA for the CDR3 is TGTGCCAGCTCACCCCCCGGACAGGGTGGCGAAAAACTGTTTTTT. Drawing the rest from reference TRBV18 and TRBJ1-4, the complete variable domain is NAGVMQNPRHLVRRRGQEARLRCSPMKGHSHVYWYRQLPEEGLKFMVYLQKENIIDESGMPKERFSAEFPKEGPSILRIQQVVRGDSAAYFCASSPPGQGGEKLFFGSGTQLSVL.

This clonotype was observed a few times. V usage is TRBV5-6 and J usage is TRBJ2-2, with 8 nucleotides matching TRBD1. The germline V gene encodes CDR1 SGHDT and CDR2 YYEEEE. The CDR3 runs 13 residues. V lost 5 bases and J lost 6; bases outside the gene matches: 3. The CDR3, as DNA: TGTGCCAGCAGAGACAGGGGTTCCGGGGAGCTGTTTTTT. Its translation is CASRDRGSGELFF.

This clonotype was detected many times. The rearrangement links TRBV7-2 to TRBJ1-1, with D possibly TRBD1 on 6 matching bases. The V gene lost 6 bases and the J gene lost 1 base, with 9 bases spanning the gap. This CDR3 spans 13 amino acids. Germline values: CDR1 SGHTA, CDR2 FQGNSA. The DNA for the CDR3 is TGTGCCAGCAGTCGGGACACGAACACTGAAGCTTTCTTT. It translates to CASSRDTNTEAFF.

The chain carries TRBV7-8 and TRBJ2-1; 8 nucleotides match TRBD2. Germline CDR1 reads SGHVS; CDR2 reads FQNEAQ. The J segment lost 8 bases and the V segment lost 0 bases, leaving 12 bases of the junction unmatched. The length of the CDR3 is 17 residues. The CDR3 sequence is CASSLARGSGSFYEQFF. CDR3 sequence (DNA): TGTGCCAGCAGCTTAGCGAGGGGGAGCGGGAGTTTCTATGAGCAGTTCTTC.

As DNA, the CDR3 is TGTGCCAGCAGCAACCCTAGCACCGGGGAGCTGTTTTTT. This gives the protein CASSNPSTGELFF. The rearrangement links TRBV7-2 to TRBJ2-2; D remains unclear. V lost 5 bases, J lost 4 bases, and 8 bases lay in between. Germline V CDR1 and CDR2: SGHTA, FQGNSA. CDR3 length equals 13 residues.

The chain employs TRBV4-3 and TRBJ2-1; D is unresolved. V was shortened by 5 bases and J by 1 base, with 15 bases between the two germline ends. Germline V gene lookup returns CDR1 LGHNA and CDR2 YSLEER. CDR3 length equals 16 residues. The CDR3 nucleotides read TGCGCCAGCAGCGAGTCGATGGTTGGATCCTACAATGAGCAGTTCTTC. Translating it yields CASSESMVGSYNEQFF.

The CDR3, as DNA: TGTGCCAGCAGCCAGCCGGGACTAGCGGGAAGAGGGGAGCTGTTTTTT. Its protein is CASSQPGLAGRGELFF. The genes are TRBV4-2 and TRBJ2-2; TRBD2 matches at 13 bases. The CDR3 totals 16 residues. Germline CDR1 is LGHNA and CDR2 is YNFKEQ. The J segment lost 8 bases and the V segment lost 3 bases, leaving 6 bases of the junction unmatched.

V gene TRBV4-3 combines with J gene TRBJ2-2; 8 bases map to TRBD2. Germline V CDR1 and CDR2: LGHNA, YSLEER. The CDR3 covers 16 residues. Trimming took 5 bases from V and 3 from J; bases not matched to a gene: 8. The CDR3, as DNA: TGCGCCAGCAGCAACGGGGGGGCCGGGTACACCGGGGAGCTGTTTTTT. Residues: CASSNGGAGYTGELFF.

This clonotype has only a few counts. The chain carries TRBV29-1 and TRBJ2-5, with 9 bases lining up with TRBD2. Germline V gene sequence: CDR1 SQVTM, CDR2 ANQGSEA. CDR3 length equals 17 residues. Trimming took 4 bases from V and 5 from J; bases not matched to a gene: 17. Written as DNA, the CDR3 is TGCAGCGTTGTTCCCAGAAATAGCGGGAGCAGATGGGAGACCCAGTACTTC. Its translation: CSVVPRNSGSRWETQYF.

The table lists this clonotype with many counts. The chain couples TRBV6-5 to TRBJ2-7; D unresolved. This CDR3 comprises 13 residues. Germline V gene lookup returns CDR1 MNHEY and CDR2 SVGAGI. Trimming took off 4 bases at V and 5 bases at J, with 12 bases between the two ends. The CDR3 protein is CASSLQDSDEQYF. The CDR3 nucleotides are TGTGCCAGCAGTTTGCAGGATTCTGACGAGCAGTACTTC.

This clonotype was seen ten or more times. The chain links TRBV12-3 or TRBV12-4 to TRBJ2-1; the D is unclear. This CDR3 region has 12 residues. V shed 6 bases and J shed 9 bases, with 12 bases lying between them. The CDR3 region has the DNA TGTGCCAGCAGCCCCCTGGGTATTGAGCAGTTCTTC. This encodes CASSPLGIEQFF.

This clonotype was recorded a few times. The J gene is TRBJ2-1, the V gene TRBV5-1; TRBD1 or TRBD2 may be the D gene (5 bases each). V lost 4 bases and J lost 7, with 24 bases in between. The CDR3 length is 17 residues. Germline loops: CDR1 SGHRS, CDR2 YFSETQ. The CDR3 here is CASSPRVAPLWDNEQFF. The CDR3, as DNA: TGCGCCAGCAGCCCCAGGGTAGCGCCTCTTTGGGATAATGAGCAGTTCTTC.

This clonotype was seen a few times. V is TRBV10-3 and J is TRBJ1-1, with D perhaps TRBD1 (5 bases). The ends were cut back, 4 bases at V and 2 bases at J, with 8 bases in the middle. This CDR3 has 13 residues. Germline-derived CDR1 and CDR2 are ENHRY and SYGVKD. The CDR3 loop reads CAISARVNTEAFF. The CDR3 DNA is TGTGCCATCAGTGCCAGGGTAAACACTGAAGCTTTCTTT.

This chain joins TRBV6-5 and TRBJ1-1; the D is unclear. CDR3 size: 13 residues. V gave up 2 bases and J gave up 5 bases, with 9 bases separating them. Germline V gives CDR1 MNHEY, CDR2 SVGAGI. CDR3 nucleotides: TGTGCCAGCAGTTACGGTCCCCTTACTGAAGCTTTCTTT. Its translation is CASSYGPLTEAFF.

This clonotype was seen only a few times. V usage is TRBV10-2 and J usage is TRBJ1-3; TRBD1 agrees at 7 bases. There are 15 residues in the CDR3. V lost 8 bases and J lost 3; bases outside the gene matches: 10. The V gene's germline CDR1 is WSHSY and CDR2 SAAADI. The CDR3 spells CASRRTGGSGNTIYF. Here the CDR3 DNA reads TGCGCCAGCCGAAGGACAGGAGGCAGTGGAAACACCATATATTTT.

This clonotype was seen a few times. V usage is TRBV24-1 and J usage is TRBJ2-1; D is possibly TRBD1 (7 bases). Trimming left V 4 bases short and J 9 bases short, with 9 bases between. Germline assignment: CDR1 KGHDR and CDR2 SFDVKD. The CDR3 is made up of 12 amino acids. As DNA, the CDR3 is TGTGCCACCAGTGACCAGGGGGGTGAGCAGTTCTTC. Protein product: CATSDQGGEQFF.

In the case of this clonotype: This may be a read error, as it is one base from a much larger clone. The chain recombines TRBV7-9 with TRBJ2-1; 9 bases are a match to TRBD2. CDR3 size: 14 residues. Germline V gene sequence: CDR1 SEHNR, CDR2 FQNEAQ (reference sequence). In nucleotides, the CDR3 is TGTGCCAGCACCATAGCGGGAGTTGTCGATGAGCTGTTCTTC. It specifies CASTIAGVVDELFF.

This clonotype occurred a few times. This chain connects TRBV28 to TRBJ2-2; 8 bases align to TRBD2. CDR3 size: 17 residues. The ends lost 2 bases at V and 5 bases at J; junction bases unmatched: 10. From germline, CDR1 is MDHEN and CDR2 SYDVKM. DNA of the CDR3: TGTGCCAGCAGTTTACGGGGGGGCGGATCTCTGACCGGGGAGCTGTTTTTT. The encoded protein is CASSLRGGGSLTGELFF.

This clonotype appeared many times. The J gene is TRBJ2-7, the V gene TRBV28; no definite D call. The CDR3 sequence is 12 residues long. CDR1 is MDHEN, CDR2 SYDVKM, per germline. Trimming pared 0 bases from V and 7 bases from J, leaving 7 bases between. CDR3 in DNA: TGTGCCAGCAGTTTATGGACTCAAGAGCAGTACTTC. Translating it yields CASSLWTQEQYF.

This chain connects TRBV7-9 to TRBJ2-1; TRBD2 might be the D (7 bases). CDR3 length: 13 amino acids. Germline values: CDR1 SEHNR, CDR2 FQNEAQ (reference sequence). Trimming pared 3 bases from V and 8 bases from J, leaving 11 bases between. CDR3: CASSFGGPDEQFF. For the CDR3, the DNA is TGTGCCAGCAGCTTCGGGGGGCCCGATGAGCAGTTCTTC. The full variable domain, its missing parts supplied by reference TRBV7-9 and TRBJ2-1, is DTGVSQNPRHKITKRGQNVTFRCDPISEHNRLYWYRQTLGQGPEFLTYFQNEAQLEKSRLLSDRFSAERPKGSFSTLEIQRTEQGDSAMYLCASSFGGPDEQFFGPGTRLTVL.

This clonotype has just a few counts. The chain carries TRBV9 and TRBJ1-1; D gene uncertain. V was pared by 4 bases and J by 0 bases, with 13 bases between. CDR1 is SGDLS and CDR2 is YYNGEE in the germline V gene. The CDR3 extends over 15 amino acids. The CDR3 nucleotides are TGTGCCAGCAGCCCCCGCGGTAGCATGAACACTGAAGCTTTCTTT. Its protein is CASSPRGSMNTEAFF.

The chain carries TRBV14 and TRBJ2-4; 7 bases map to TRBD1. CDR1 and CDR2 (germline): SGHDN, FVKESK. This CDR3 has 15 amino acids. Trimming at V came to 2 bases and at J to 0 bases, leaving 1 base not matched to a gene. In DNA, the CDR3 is TGTGCCAGCAGCCAAACAGGGGTAGCCAAAAACATTCAGTACTTC. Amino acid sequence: CASSQTGVAKNIQYF.

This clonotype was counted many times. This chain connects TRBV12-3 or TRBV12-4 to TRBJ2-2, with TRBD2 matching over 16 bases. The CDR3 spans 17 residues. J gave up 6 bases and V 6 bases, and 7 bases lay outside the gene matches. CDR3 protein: CASRTGTSGGASGELFF. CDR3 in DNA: TGTGCCAGCAGAACCGGGACTAGCGGGGGGGCATCCGGGGAGCTGTTTTTT.